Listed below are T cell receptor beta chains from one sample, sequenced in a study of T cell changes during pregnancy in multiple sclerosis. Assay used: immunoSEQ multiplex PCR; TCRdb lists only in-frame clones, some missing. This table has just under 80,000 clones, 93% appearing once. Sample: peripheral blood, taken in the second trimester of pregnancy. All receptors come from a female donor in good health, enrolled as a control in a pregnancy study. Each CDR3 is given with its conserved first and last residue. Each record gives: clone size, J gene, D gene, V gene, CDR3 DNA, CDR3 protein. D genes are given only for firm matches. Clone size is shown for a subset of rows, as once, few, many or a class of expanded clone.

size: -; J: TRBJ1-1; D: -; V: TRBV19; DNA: TGTGCCAGTACCCCTTGGGACTCGTCTGAAGCTTTCTTT; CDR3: CASTPWDSSEAFF
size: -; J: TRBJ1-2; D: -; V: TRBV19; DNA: TGTGCCAGTAGTTTCAGGGGAGACTATGGCTACACCTTC; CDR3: CASSFRGDYGYTF
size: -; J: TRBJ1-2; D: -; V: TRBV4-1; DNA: TGCGCCAGCAGCCAACCTCAGGATTTCTATGGCTACACCTTC; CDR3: CASSQPQDFYGYTF
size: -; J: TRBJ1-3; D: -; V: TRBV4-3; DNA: TGCGCCAGCAGCCTACATCGTAGGGGAGGTGGAAACACCATATATTTT; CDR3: CASSLHRRGGGNTIYF
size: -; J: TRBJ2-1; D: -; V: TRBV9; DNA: TGTGCCAGCAGCGTAGCTTATTTACAGGGCAGGAATGAGCAGTTCTTC; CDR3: CASSVAYLQGRNEQFF
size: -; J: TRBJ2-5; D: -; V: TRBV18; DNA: TGTGCCAGCTCACCACCGGTAGTGGGAGAGTATAGCCAAGAGACCCAGTACTTC; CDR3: CASSPPVVGEYSQETQYF
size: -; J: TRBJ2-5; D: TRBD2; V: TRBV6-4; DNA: TGTGCCAGCAGTGACTCGACTAGCGGGGGGGCAGAGACCCAGTACTTC; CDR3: CASSDSTSGGAETQYF
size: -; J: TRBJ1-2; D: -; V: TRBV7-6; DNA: TGTGCCAGCAGCCCCTCCGGGATAGGATATGGCTACACCTTC; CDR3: CASSPSGIGYGYTF
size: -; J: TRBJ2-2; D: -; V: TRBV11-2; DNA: TGTGCCAGCAGCCTTGGGGGGGCCCGCACCGGGGAGCTGTTTTTT; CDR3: CASSLGGARTGELFF
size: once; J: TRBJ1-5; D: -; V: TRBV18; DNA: TGTGCCAGCTCACGGGGAGGCGGGGCCGATGGGCCCCAGCATTTT; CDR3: CASSRGGGADGPQHF